This T cell receptor beta chain is from a study of human T cells and chemical hapten exposure. The germline CDR1 and CDR2 sequences are SQVTM and ANQGSEA. V lost 4 bases, J lost 1 base, and 22 bases lay in between. There are 17 residues in the CDR3. This clonotype came up many times. Time point defined: patch test 3, about 24 weeks after DPC sensitization. Treatment described: therapeutic diphenylcyclopropenone sensitization with weekly scalp DPC. Original methodology: TCR counts had a median of approximately 87,000 per sample and spanned about 23,224 to 750,000. TCRdb re-called the RACE reads through MiXCR, storing one row per CDR3 protein. Clone size and V and J calls follow TCRdb, not the original study. The sample records some 90,000 distinct CDR3 sequences, about a tenth being singletons.

This receptor was identified in a woman in her 30s with alopecia areata. Some clones in this sample may be carry-over from other donors' samples. The V gene is TRBV29-1, the J gene TRBJ1-2; a possible D gene is TRBD1 (5 bases). The specimen was whole blood, collected in connection with sensitization to the hapten diphenylcyclopropenone (DPC). In DNA, the CDR3 is TGCAGCGTTGCTTCGCCGGGGCAGGGCGGTCATAACTATGGCTACACCTTC. As protein: CSVASPGQGGHNYGYTF.